The 9 T cell receptor beta chains presented below share a single source sample, sequenced in a study of memory CD4+ T cells and cytomegalovirus serostatus. The sort gate was single viable CD3+CD4+CD8-CD45RO+ cells for memory CD4+ T cells. The protocol was immunoSEQ multiplex PCR, while the TCRdb copy is restricted to in-frame clones and leaves out a portion. The sample has fewer than 40,000 clones, roughly four fifths seen once. Source material: memory CD4+ T cells from blood. The origin of the receptors is an adult in good health and CMV-seronegative.

This clone was observed a few times. The chain employs TRBV4-1 and TRBJ1-5, with D maybe TRBD1 (5 bases). CDR3 size: 18 residues. The V and J ends lost 4 bases and 3 bases respectively, with 22 bases between them. Germline CDR1 is MGHRA and CDR2 is YSYEKL. The CDR3: CASSLTTSGRRNNQPQHF. The DNA of the CDR3 is TGCGCCAGCAGCCTAACAACCTCAGGGCGGAGGAACAATCAGCCCCAGCATTTT.

The rearrangement links TRBV6-5 to TRBJ1-6; 7 positions match TRBD1. CDR1 and CDR2 from the germline V gene are MNHEY and SVGAGI. The CDR3 totals 15 residues. The ends lost 6 bases at V and 9 bases at J; junction bases unmatched: 11. CDR3 DNA: TGTGCCAGCAGGTCTAGACAGGGAAATTTTTCACCCCTCCACTTT. Its protein is CASRSRQGNFSPLHF.

The V call is TRBV7-9, the J call TRBJ2-7, with a tentative D call TRBD1 (6 bases). In germline, CDR1 is SEHNR, CDR2 FQNEAQ (reference sequence). Trimming took off 3 bases at V and 0 bases at J, with 12 bases between the two ends. The CDR3 runs 15 residues. The DNA for the CDR3 is TGTGCCAGCAGCTTTTCCGGGACATTCTCCTACGAGCAGTACTTC. It translates to CASSFSGTFSYEQYF.

The chain has TRBV5-1 and TRBJ1-2, with 7 bases matching TRBD1. Germline V gives CDR1 SGHRS, CDR2 YFSETQ. The CDR3 runs 13 residues. With V trimmed by 2 bases and J by 7 bases, 5 bases remained unmatched. The chain's CDR3 is CASSFDRDGGYTF. DNA for the CDR3: TGCGCCAGCAGCTTCGACAGGGATGGTGGCTACACCTTC.

This chain uses TRBV7-2 with TRBJ1-2, with 7 bases that match TRBD1. Germline V lookup: CDR1 SGHTA, CDR2 FQGNSA. This CDR3 has 14 residues. Trimming took 4 bases from V and 4 from J; bases not matched to a gene: 6. This chain's CDR3 is CASSSTGVPYGYTF. The CDR3 coding sequence is TGTGCCAGCAGCTCCACAGGGGTACCCTATGGCTACACCTTC.

J is TRBJ1-1 and V is TRBV29-1; 8 nucleotides align to TRBD1. After removal of 8 bases from V and 1 base from J, the junction contained 6 bases not matched to a gene. Germline-derived CDR1 and CDR2 are SQVTM and ANQGSEA. There are 13 residues in the CDR3. The CDR3 DNA reads TGCAGCATCTCCGGGACAGGGAACACTGAAGCTTTCTTT. It codes for CSISGTGNTEAFF. The whole variable domain, remainder taken from reference TRBV29-1 and TRBJ1-1, is SAVISQKPSRDICQRGTSLTIQCQVDSQVTMMFWYRQQPGQSLTLIATANQGSEATYESGFVIDKFPISRPNLTFSTLTVSNMSPEDSSIYLCSISGTGNTEAFFGQGTRLTVV.

V is TRBV19 and J is TRBJ1-6; TRBD1 agrees at 7 bases. Germline CDR1 LNHDA, CDR2 SQIVND (reference sequence). The CDR3 is 16 amino acids. The trim removed 5 bases at V and 0 bases at J, leaving 4 bases unmatched. CDR3 loop: CASSPTGSSYNSPLHF. The CDR3 DNA reads as TGTGCCAGTAGTCCGACAGGGAGCTCCTATAATTCACCCCTCCACTTT.

J is TRBJ1-6 and V is TRBV30, with D tentatively TRBD1 (5 bases). V lost 5 bases and J 7 bases, leaving 15 bases between the germline ends. The CDR3 spans 14 residues. CDR1 GTSNPN and CDR2 SVGIG come from the germline V gene (reference sequence). CDR3 DNA: TGTGCCTGGCGGCGGGGGGTCGGGAATTCACCCCTCCACTTT. This codes for CAWRRGVGNSPLHF.

This clone showed up just a few times. The chain employs TRBV30 and TRBJ1-1; D is perhaps TRBD1 (5 bases). Germline V gene sequence: CDR1 GTSNPN, CDR2 SVGIG (reference sequence). This CDR3 region has 15 residues. The V end was cut by 4 bases, the J end by 1 base, with 16 bases between. CDR3 loop: CAWTTGRSSNTEAFF. CDR3 DNA sequence: TGTGCCTGGACCACAGGAAGGAGCTCGAACACTGAAGCTTTCTTT.